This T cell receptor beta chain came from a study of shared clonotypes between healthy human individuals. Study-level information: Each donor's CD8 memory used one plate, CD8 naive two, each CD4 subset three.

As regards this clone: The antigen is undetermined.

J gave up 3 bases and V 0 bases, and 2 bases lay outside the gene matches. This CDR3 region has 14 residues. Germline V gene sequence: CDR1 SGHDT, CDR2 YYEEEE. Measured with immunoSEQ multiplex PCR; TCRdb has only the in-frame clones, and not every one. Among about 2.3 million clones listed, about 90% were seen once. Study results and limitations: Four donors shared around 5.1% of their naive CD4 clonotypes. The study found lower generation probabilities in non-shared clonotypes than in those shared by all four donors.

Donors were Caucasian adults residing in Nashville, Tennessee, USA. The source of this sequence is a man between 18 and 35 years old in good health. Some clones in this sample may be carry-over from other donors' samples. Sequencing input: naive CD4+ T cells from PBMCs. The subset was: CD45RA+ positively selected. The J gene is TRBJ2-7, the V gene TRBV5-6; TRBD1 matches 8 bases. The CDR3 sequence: CASSLGQGSYEQYF. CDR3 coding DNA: TGTGCCAGCAGCTTGGGACAGGGGAGCTACGAGCAGTACTTC. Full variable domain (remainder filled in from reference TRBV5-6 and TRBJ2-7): DAGVTQSPTHLIKTRGQQVTLRCSPKSGHDTVSWYQQALGQGPQFIFQYYEEEERQRGNFPDRFSGHQFPNYSSELNVNALLLGDSALYLCASSLGQGSYEQYFGPGTRLTVT.